Presented here are 17 T cell receptor beta chains from one specimen sequenced in a study of blood T cells in healthy people across ages. Using a J-beta primer mix together with a sample-barcoded 5' primer, a second PCR was run for roughly 6 to 12 cycles. TCRdb called the 5' RACE reads again in MiXCR, with one record for every CDR3 protein. The sample contains about 640,000 distinct CDR3 sequences, less than 45% of which appear only once. What was sequenced was blood. The receptors shown here come from a man of 80 years or more in good health.

CDR3 residues: CASSLTRSPGELFF. The CDR3 DNA follows: TGTGCCAGCAGCTTGACAAGGTCCCCCGGGGAGCTGTTTTTT. The chain employs TRBV5-6 and TRBJ2-2; D is uncertain. Germline V gene data show CDR1 as SGHDT and CDR2 as YYEEEE. Trimming took 1 base from V and 6 from J, leaving 10 bases between them. This CDR3 contains 14 residues. Full variable domain (missing parts from reference TRBV5-6 and TRBJ2-2): DAGVTQSPTHLIKTRGQQVTLRCSPKSGHDTVSWYQQALGQGPQFIFQYYEEEERQRGNFPDRFSGHQFPNYSSELNVNALLLGDSALYLCASSLTRSPGELFFGEGSRLTVL.

The rearrangement uses TRBV4-3 and TRBJ2-2; 7 bases are a match to TRBD2. The V gene end was trimmed by 1 base and the J gene end by 0 bases; junction bases not matched to a gene: 2. The CDR3 is made up of 16 amino acids. Germline V lookup: CDR1 LGHNA, CDR2 YSLEER. CDR3 protein: CASSQGEGANTGELFF. The CDR3, as DNA: TGCGCCAGCAGCCAAGGGGAGGGCGCGAACACCGGGGAGCTGTTTTTT.

This clonotype has a handful of counts. V is TRBV28 and J is TRBJ1-6; D not certain. This CDR3 has 14 residues. V was trimmed by 2 bases and J by 7 bases, leaving 9 bases between them. Per the germline V gene, CDR1 is MDHEN and CDR2 is SYDVKM. CDR3 in amino acids: CASSLPGWNSPLHF. The CDR3, as DNA: TGTGCCAGCAGTTTACCAGGTTGGAATTCACCCCTCCACTTT.

In its sample, this clonotype was seen a few times. The rearrangement uses TRBV20-1 and TRBJ2-4; the D gene is possibly TRBD2 (6 bases). The J call is uncertain, as TRBJ2-7 better fits the DNA end. Germline assignment: CDR1 DFQATT and CDR2 SNEGSKA (reference sequence). The CDR3 sequence is 15 residues long. This chain's CDR3 is CSAPPPGLMGGEQYF. The CDR3 nucleotides are TGCAGTGCTCCTCCACCGGGACTTATGGGCGGCGAGCAGTACTTC.

V gene TRBV20-1 combines with J gene TRBJ2-5; possibly TRBD1 or TRBD2 for D (5 bases each). The CDR3 sequence is 12 residues long. Trimming took 3 bases from V and 11 from J, leaving 16 bases between them. In germline, CDR1 is DFQATT, CDR2 SNEGSKA (reference sequence). The CDR3 protein is CSARVRGDEQYF. The CDR3 coding sequence is TGCAGTGCTAGGGTGAGGGGCGATGAGCAGTACTTC.

This clonotype has just a few counts. The chain combines TRBV5-5 with TRBJ2-7, with 9 positions matching TRBD1. CDR1 and CDR2 from the germline V gene are SGHKS and YYEKEE (reference sequence). V lost 2 bases to trimming and J lost 5 bases; unmatched junction nucleotides: 11. The CDR3 spans 16 residues. CDR3 coding DNA: TGTGCCAGCAGCTTTAAACCGGGACAGGGTCTACACGAGCAGTACTTC. Its protein is CASSFKPGQGLHEQYF.

The chain has TRBV9 and TRBJ2-3, with a weak D call TRBD2 (7 bases). The CDR3 consists of 15 residues. CDR1 is SGDLS, CDR2 YYNGEE, per germline. Trimming pared 0 bases from V and 5 bases from J, leaving 13 bases between. Written as DNA, the CDR3 is TGTGCCAGCAGCGTAGAGGGGGGGCAGGGAGATACGCAGTATTTT. It translates to CASSVEGGQGDTQYF.

DNA of the CDR3: TGTGCCAGCAGCTTAACAGGGTCGGGGAATGGGGCCAACGTCCTGACTTTC. It codes for CASSLTGSGNGANVLTF. This sequence joins TRBV7-9 and TRBJ2-6, with D possibly being TRBD1 (6 bases). Germline V gives CDR1 SEHNR, CDR2 FQNEAQ (reference sequence). Trimming shortened V by 2 bases and J by 3 bases, and 14 bases separated the two germline ends. The CDR3 covers 17 residues.

This clonotype has more than one count but fewer than ten. The rearrangement joins TRBV4-3 to TRBJ2-7; 7 nucleotides align to TRBD2. This CDR3 is 16 amino acids long. CDR1 and CDR2 from the germline V gene are LGHNA and YSLEER. V shed 0 bases, J shed 2 bases, and the junction held 7 bases outside the gene matches. The CDR3: CASSQEGRGSAYEQYF. The CDR3 DNA reads TGCGCCAGCAGCCAAGAGGGGCGGGGGTCTGCCTACGAGCAGTACTTC.

This sequence joins TRBV30 and TRBJ1-6, with D maybe TRBD1 (5 bases). The CDR3 length is 15 residues. The germline V gene has CDR1 GTSNPN and CDR2 SVGIG (reference sequence). Between the trimmed V and J ends, which lost 1 base and 0 bases, there was a span of 7 bases. The CDR3 protein is CAWSEGSSYNSPLHF. The CDR3 coding sequence is TGTGCCTGGAGTGAGGGGAGCTCCTATAATTCACCCCTCCACTTT.

This clonotype was counted only a few times. This chain connects TRBV18 to TRBJ2-5; D gene unclear. Near its end, the DNA agrees better with TRBJ2-7, so the J call may be wrong. The CDR3 covers 14 residues. Germline assignment: CDR1 KGHSH and CDR2 LQKENI. This CDR3 is CASSPPSLLYEQYF. The DNA of the CDR3 is TGTGCCAGCTCACCACCGTCTCTGCTATACGAGCAGTACTTC.

This CDR3 is CSVLTSGRVTDTQYF. The DNA for the CDR3 is TGCAGCGTGCTGACTAGCGGGAGAGTAACAGATACGCAGTATTTT. The chain carries TRBV29-1 and TRBJ2-3; 12 bases align to TRBD2. V trimming: 6 bases; J trimming: 3 bases; junction bases outside the gene matches: 7. CDR3 length: 15 amino acids. Germline values: CDR1 SQVTM, CDR2 ANQGSEA.

The sample holds one count of this clonotype. The chain combines TRBV5-6 with TRBJ2-1, with TRBD2 matching 9 bases. In germline, CDR1 is SGHDT, CDR2 YYEEEE. V lost 4 bases to trimming and J lost 6 bases; unmatched junction nucleotides: 8. This CDR3 region has 15 residues. CDR3 sequence: CASSRTAGGINEQFF. CDR3 coding DNA: TGTGCCAGCAGCAGGACAGCGGGAGGTATCAATGAGCAGTTCTTC.

DNA for the CDR3: TGTGCCAGCAGCGACCGACAGGGGCGCCAAGAGACCCAGTACTTC. This gives the protein CASSDRQGRQETQYF. The chain uses TRBV11-1 and TRBJ2-5, with 8 bases matching TRBD1. Germline assignment: CDR1 SGHAT and CDR2 FQDESV (reference sequence). Trimming took 5 bases from V and 1 from J; bases not matched to a gene: 6. This CDR3 region has 15 residues. Combining the CDR3 with reference TRBV11-1 and TRBJ2-5 gives the whole variable domain EAEVAQSPRYKITEKSQAVAFWCDPISGHATLYWYRQILGQGPELLVQFQDESVVDDSQLPKDRFSAERLKGVDSTLKIQPAELGDSAMYLCASSDRQGRQETQYFGPGTRLLVL.

The V call is TRBV28, the J call TRBJ2-5; 12 bases are shared with TRBD2. Germline CDR1 and CDR2: MDHEN and SYDVKM. V was pared by 2 bases and J by 4 bases, with 11 bases of the junction left unmatched. This CDR3 region has 18 residues. CDR3 amino acids: CASSLGVTSGRIGETQYF. Here the CDR3 DNA reads TGTGCCAGCAGTTTAGGGGTGACTAGCGGGAGAATCGGAGAGACCCAGTACTTC.

This chain joins TRBV5-6 and TRBJ2-7; D is possibly TRBD1 (5 bases). CDR3 length: 16 amino acids. The V and J ends lost 5 bases and 2 bases respectively, with 20 bases between them. Germline values: CDR1 SGHDT, CDR2 YYEEEE. DNA for the CDR3: TGTGCCAGCAGGTCACAGCCTCAGGGTCGAACCTACGAGCAGTACTTC. Translation gives CASRSQPQGRTYEQYF.

V usage is TRBV20-1 and J usage is TRBJ2-5, with D uncertain. Germline lookup yields CDR1 DFQATT and CDR2 SNEGSKA (reference sequence). V lost 3 bases to trimming and J lost 0 bases, with 11 bases between them. The CDR3 runs to 14 residues. The CDR3 spells CSASPLSYQETQYF. The CDR3 nucleotides are TGCAGTGCTAGCCCACTGTCGTACCAAGAGACCCAGTACTTC.